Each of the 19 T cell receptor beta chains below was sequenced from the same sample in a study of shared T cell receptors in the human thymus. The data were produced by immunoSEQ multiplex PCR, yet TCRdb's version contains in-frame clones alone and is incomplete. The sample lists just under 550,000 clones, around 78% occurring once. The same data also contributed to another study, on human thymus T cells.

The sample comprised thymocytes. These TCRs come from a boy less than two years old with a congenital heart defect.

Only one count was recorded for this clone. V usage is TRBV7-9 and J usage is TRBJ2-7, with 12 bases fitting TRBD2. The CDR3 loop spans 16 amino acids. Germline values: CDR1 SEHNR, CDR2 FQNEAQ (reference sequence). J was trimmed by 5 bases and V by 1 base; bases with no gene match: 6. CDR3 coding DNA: TGTGCCAGCAGCTTAGTCGGACTAGCGGGAACTGACGAGCAGTACTTC. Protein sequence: CASSLVGLAGTDEQYF.

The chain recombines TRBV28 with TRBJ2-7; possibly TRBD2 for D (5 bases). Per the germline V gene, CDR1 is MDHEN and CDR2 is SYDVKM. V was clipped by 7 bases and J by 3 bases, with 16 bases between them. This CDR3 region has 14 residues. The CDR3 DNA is TGTGCCAGCACCGAGGGCTACGATAGCTACGAGCAGTACTTC. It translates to CASTEGYDSYEQYF.

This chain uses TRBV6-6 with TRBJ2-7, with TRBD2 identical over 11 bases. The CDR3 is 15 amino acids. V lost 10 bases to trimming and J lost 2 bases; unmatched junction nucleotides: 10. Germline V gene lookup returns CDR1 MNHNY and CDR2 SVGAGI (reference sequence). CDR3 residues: CATTRGLAETYEQYF. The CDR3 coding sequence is TGTGCCACCACGAGGGGACTAGCGGAAACCTACGAGCAGTACTTC.

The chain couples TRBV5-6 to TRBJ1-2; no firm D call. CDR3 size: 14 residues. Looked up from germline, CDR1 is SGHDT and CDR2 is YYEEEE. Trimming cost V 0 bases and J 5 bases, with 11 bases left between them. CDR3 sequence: CASSLAGLPYGYTF. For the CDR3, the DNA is TGTGCCAGCAGCTTGGCGGGGTTGCCTTATGGCTACACCTTC.

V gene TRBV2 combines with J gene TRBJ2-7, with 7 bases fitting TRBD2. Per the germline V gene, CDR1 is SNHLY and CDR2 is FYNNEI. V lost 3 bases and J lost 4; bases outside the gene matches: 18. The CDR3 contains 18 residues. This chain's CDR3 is CASSDHPADGGSYYEQYF. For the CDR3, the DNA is TGTGCCAGCAGTGATCACCCAGCGGACGGCGGGAGCTATTACGAGCAGTACTTC.

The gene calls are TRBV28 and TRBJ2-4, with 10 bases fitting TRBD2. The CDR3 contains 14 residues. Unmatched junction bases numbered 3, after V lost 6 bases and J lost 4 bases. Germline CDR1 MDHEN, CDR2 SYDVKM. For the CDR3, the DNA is TGTGCCAGCAGAAAACTAGCGGGGAAAAACATTCAGTACTTC. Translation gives CASRKLAGKNIQYF.

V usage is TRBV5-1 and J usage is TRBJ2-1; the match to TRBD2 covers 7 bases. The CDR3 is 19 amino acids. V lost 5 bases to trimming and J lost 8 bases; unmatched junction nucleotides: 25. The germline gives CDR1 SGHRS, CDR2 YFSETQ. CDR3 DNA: TGCGCCAGCAGAGGCCCTTCCGGGACTACCACAAATCTGGGGCATGAGCAGTTCTTC. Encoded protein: CASRGPSGTTTNLGHEQFF.

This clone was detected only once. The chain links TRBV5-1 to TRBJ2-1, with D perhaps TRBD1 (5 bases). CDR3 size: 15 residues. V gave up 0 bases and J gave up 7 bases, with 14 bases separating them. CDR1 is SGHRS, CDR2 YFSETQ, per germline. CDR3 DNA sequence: TGCGCCAGCAGCTTGGGGGGCCCCCCAGGGAATGAGCAGTTCTTC. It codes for CASSLGGPPGNEQFF. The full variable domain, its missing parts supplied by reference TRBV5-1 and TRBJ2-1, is KAGVTQTPRYLIKTRGQQVTLSCSPISGHRSVSWYQQTPGQGLQFLFEYFSETQRNKGNFPGRFSGRQFSNSRSEMNVSTLELGDSALYLCASSLGGPPGNEQFFGPGTRLTVL.

The CDR3 DNA sequence: TGCGCCAGCAGCCCCGAGGGCGGTATGGAAAACACCATATATTTT. This sequence encodes CASSPEGGMENTIYF. The chain is built from TRBV5-1 and TRBJ1-3; D gene uncertain. Germline loops: CDR1 SGHRS, CDR2 YFSETQ. The CDR3 length is 15 residues. V was pared by 4 bases and J by 6 bases, with 17 bases between. Full variable domain (remainder filled in from reference TRBV5-1 and TRBJ1-3): KAGVTQTPRYLIKTRGQQVTLSCSPISGHRSVSWYQQTPGQGLQFLFEYFSETQRNKGNFPGRFSGRQFSNSRSEMNVSTLELGDSALYLCASSPEGGMENTIYFGEGSWLTVV.

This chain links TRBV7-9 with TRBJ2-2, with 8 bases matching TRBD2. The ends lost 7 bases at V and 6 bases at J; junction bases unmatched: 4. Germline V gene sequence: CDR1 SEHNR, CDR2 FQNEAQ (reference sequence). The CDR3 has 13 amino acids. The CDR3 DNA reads TGTGCCAGCACCGGACTAGCCGCCGGGGAGCTGTTTTTT. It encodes CASTGLAAGELFF.

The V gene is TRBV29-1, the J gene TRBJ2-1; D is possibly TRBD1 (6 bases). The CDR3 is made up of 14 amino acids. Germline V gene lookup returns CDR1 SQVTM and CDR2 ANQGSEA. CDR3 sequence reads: CSSCGRAPRGEQFF. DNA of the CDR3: TGCAGTTCTTGTGGCAGGGCTCCCAGGGGTGAGCAGTTCTTC.

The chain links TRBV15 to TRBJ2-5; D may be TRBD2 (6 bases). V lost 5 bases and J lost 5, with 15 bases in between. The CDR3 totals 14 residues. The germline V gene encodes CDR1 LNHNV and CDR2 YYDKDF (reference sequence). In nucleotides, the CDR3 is TGTGCCACCAGCGTGGGACTTCTGTGGGAGACCCAGTACTTC. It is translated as CATSVGLLWETQYF.

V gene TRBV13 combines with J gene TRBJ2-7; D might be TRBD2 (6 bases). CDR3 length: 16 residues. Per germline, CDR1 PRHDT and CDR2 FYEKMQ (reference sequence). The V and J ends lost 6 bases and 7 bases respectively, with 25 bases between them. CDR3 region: CASSHRGPWRVGEQYF. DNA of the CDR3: TGTGCCAGCAGTCATAGGGGCCCGTGGAGGGTCGGAGAGCAGTACTTC.

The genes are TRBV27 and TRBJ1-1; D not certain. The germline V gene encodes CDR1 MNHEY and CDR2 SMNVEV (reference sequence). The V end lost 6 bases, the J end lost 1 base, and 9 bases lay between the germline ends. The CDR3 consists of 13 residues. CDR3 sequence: CASRPDTNTEAFF. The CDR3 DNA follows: TGTGCCAGCAGACCCGACACGAACACTGAAGCTTTCTTT.

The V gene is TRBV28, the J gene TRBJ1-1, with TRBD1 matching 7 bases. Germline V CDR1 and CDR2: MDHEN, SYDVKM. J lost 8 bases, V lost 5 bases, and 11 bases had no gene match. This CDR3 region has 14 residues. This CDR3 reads CASSGRTGEPEAFF. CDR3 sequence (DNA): TGTGCCAGCAGTGGGAGGACAGGAGAACCGGAAGCTTTCTTT.

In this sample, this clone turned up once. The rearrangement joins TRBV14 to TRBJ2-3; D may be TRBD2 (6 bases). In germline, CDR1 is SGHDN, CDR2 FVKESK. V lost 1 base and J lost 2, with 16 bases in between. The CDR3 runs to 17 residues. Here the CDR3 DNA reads TGTGCCAGCAGCCAAGGAGAGGGGCCGGACTACACAGATACGCAGTATTTT. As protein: CASSQGEGPDYTDTQYF.

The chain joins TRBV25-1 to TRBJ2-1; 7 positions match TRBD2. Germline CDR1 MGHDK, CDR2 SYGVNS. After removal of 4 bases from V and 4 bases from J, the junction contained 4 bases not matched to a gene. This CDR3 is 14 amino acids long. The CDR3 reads CASSAGLMYNEQFF. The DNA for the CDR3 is TGTGCCAGCAGTGCGGGACTAATGTACAATGAGCAGTTCTTC. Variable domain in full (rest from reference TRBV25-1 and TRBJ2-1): EADIYQTPRYLVIGTGKKITLECSQTMGHDKMYWYQQDPGMELHLIHYSYGVNSTEKGDLSSESTVSRIRTEHFPLTLESARPSHTSQYLCASSAGLMYNEQFFGPGTRLTVL.

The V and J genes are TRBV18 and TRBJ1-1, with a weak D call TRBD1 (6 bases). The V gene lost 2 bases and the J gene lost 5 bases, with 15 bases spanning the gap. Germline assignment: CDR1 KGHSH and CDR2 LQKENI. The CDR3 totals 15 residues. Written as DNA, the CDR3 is TGTGCCAGCTCACCAAAATCGGCAGGGGAGACTGAAGCTTTCTTT. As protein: CASSPKSAGETEAFF.

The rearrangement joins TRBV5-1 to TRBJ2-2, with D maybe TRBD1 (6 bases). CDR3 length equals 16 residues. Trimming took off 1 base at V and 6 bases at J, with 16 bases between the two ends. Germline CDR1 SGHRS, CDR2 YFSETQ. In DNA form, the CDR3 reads TGCGCCAGCAGCTTGATTCGGCAGGGGTCCCCCGGGGAGCTGTTTTTT. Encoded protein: CASSLIRQGSPGELFF.